The clone carrying this TCR beta chain appeared once. Its antigen is currently unknown. The sample belongs to a study of T cells in Graves' hyperthyroidism and ophthalmopathy. Study-level background: Upon initial diagnosis and before any treatment, peripheral blood was collected. Findings and caveats of the study: Ophthalmopathy could be told apart from stable hyperthyroidism with a 13 V-J model. Ophthalmopathy, which appeared later, was predicted by the model a median about 6 months before onset.

This CDR3 region has 13 residues. Germline CDR1 reads MNHEY; CDR2 reads SVGEGT. V lost 6 bases and J lost 4; bases outside the gene matches: 5. Clinical symptoms, serum thyroxine and TRAb, thyroid ultrasound and orbital computed tomography together formed the diagnostic basis. The TCR beta CDR3 regions underwent amplification using RNA transcripts as the source. Researchers ran a first-round RT-PCR on the TCR CDR3 using the HTBI primer set. TCRdb passed the multiplex PCR reads through MiXCR, listing each CDR3 protein once. The table includes roughly 380,000 distinct CDR3 sequences, around a sixth detected once.

The source of this sequence is a woman aged 40-49 years with Graves' ophthalmopathy. The specimen was blood. The chain recombines TRBV6-2 or TRBV6-3 with TRBJ1-2, with 7 bases that match TRBD1. CDR3 region: CASRTGQTYGYTF. The CDR3 nucleotides are TGTGCCAGCAGAACGGGACAGACCTATGGCTACACCTTC.